Following are 13 T cell receptor beta chains from one sample sequenced in a study of T-cell reconstitution after alpha-beta-depleted transplantation in children. A library of TCRbeta sequences, prepared with unique molecular identifiers, was generated. One entry per CDR3 protein results from TCRdb running MiXCR on the PCR reads. Of approximately 230,000 distinct CDR3 sequences in the sample, more than 20% were seen once. This material consisted of PBMCs, taken before TCRalphabeta/CD19-depleted stem cell transplant. These receptors all stem from a girl aged 2 to 10 with Fanconi anemia, due to receive a stem cell transplant.

V gene TRBV12-3 or TRBV12-4 combines with J gene TRBJ2-1; perhaps TRBD1 as D (5 bases). The CDR3 loop spans 13 amino acids. Trimming removed 5 bases from V and 4 bases from J, with 9 bases in between. The CDR3, as DNA: TGTGCCAGCAGTGGACGACAGTACAATGAGCAGTTCTTC. Its translation: CASSGRQYNEQFF.

This clonotype was seen just once. This chain joins TRBV12-3 or TRBV12-4 and TRBJ1-5; the match to TRBD1 covers 10 bases. After removal of 7 bases from V and 0 bases from J, the junction contained 6 bases not matched to a gene. The CDR3 is made up of 16 amino acids. CDR3 nucleotide sequence: TGTGCCAGCACCCCGGGACAGGGGTATAGCAATCAGCCCCAGCATTTT. Its translation is CASTPGQGYSNQPQHF.

This clonotype was seen a few times. V gene TRBV2 combines with J gene TRBJ2-3; 7 positions agree with TRBD2. Germline CDR1 is SNHLY and CDR2 is FYNNEI. The V segment lost 0 bases and the J segment 1 base; nucleotides outside the gene matches: 4. This CDR3 region has 16 residues. The CDR3 DNA reads TGTGCCAGCAGTGAAGCGGCCCTAGCGGGCACAGATACGCAGTATTTT. Translating gives CASSEAALAGTDTQYF.

This clonotype was observed a few times. The CDR3 DNA follows: TGCGCCAGCAGCGTGACAGGGGGCTATGGCTACACCTTC. It yields the protein CASSVTGGYGYTF. V usage is TRBV5-1 and J usage is TRBJ1-2; 9 bases are shared with TRBD1. Trimming removed 4 bases from V and 4 bases from J; junction bases left unmatched: 2. CDR3 size: 13 residues. Germline CDR1 is SGHRS and CDR2 is YFSETQ. The whole variable domain, remainder taken from reference TRBV5-1 and TRBJ1-2, is KAGVTQTPRYLIKTRGQQVTLSCSPISGHRSVSWYQQTPGQGLQFLFEYFSETQRNKGNFPGRFSGRQFSNSRSEMNVSTLELGDSALYLCASSVTGGYGYTFGSGTRLTVV.

This clonotype came up once. The V and J genes are TRBV28 and TRBJ2-1, with 8 bases that match TRBD2. The CDR3 length is 16 residues. The germline V gene has CDR1 MDHEN and CDR2 SYDVKM. V was pared by 4 bases and J by 7 bases, with 12 bases of the junction left unmatched. The CDR3 sequence: CASSSRGGPLNNEQFF. The CDR3 bases are TGTGCCAGCAGTTCCCGCGGGGGGCCCCTGAATAATGAGCAGTTCTTC.

The CDR3 reads CATSRETGRNTEAFF. The CDR3 nucleotides are TGTGCCACCAGCAGAGAGACAGGAAGGAACACTGAAGCTTTCTTT. The gene calls are TRBV15 and TRBJ1-1; D is possibly TRBD1 (6 bases). This CDR3 has 15 residues. Germline CDR1 reads LNHNV; CDR2 reads YYDKDF (reference sequence). V was pared by 0 bases and J by 1 base, with 9 bases between.

The chain has TRBV10-3 and TRBJ2-7; 9 bases are a match to TRBD2. With 2 bases clipped from V and 6 bases from J, the junction kept 8 bases outside the gene matches. Germline V gives CDR1 ENHRY, CDR2 SYGVKD. The CDR3 extends over 15 amino acids. CDR3 nucleotides: TGTGCCATCAGTGAGATTGTAGCGGGAGTGCTCGAGCAGTACTTC. This encodes CAISEIVAGVLEQYF.

This clonotype was seen a handful of times. CDR3 in DNA: TGCAGCGTTGTGGGGGACTATGGCTACACCTTC. This codes for CSVVGDYGYTF. The chain is built from TRBV29-1 and TRBJ1-2; the D gene is possibly TRBD1 (5 bases). This CDR3 contains 11 residues. V was pared by 4 bases and J by 3 bases, with 6 bases between. Germline V CDR1 and CDR2: SQVTM, ANQGSEA.

Ten or more counts support this clonotype. The rearrangement uses TRBV5-1 and TRBJ1-1; D uncertain. The CDR3 extends over 16 amino acids. Germline assignment: CDR1 SGHRS and CDR2 YFSETQ. The V end lost 5 bases, the J end lost 1 base, and 18 bases lay between the germline ends. CDR3 nucleotides: TGCGCCAGCAGACAGCAGGACGGCCGCGCGAACACTGAAGCTTTCTTT. Translated, it gives CASRQQDGRANTEAFF.

The CDR3 bases are TGCAGCGTTGATTGGACTAGCGGCTACAATGAGCAGTTCTTC. Encoded protein: CSVDWTSGYNEQFF. V usage is TRBV29-1 and J usage is TRBJ2-1; 10 nucleotides agree with TRBD2. The CDR3 sequence is 14 residues long. Germline CDR1 is SQVTM and CDR2 is ANQGSEA. Losses at the gene ends were 3 bases for V and 3 bases for J; bases not matched to a gene: 2.

J is TRBJ2-7 and V is TRBV5-6, with TRBD1 identical over 9 bases. The CDR3 has 15 amino acids. The ends lost 1 base at V and 3 bases at J; junction bases unmatched: 5. Per germline, CDR1 SGHDT and CDR2 YYEEEE. The CDR3 DNA sequence: TGTGCCAGCAGCTTGTACAGGGGGCGCAGCTACGAGCAGTACTTC. Translation: CASSLYRGRSYEQYF.

This clonotype occurred many times. The chain recombines TRBV20-1 with TRBJ2-1, with a possible D match to TRBD2 (7 bases). Trimming removed 0 bases from V and 5 bases from J, with 32 bases in between. This CDR3 spans 21 amino acids. The germline CDR1 and CDR2 sequences are DFQATT and SNEGSKA (reference sequence). In DNA form, the CDR3 reads TGCAGTGCTAGAGACATAGCCTGGGCCAGGGGTCGCGGGGGCCCCGACAATGAGCAGTTCTTC. It encodes CSARDIAWARGRGGPDNEQFF.

The sample holds a few counts of this clonotype. The chain joins TRBV5-1 to TRBJ2-3, with 16 bases matching TRBD2. Per the germline V gene, CDR1 is SGHRS and CDR2 is YFSETQ. V shed 4 bases, J shed 1 base, and the junction held 6 bases outside the gene matches. This CDR3 contains 18 residues. CDR3: CASSTGLAGGPRTDTQYF. In DNA, the CDR3 is TGCGCCAGCAGCACGGGACTAGCGGGAGGGCCACGCACAGATACGCAGTATTTT.